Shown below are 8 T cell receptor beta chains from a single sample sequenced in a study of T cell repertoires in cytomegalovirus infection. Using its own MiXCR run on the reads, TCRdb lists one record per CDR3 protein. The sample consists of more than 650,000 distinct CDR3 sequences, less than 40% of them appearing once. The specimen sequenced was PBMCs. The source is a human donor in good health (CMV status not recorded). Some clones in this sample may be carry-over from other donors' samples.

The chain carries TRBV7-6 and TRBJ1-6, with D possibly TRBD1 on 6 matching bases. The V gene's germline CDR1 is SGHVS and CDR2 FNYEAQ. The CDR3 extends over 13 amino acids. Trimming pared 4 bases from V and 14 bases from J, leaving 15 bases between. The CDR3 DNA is TGTGCCAGCAGCTCCCCGCCAGGGGCGGCCCTCCACTTT. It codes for CASSSPPGAALHF.

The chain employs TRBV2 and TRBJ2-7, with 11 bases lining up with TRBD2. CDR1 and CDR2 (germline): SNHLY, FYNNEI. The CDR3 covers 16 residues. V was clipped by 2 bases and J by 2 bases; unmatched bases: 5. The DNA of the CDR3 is TGTGCCAGCAGTGAAACTAGCGGGAGAACTACCTACGAGCAGTACTTC. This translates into CASSETSGRTTYEQYF. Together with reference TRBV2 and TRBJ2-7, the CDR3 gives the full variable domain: EPEVTQTPSHQVTQMGQEVILRCVPISNHLYFYWYRQILGQKVEFLVSFYNNEISEKSEIFDDQFSVERPDGSNFTLKIRSTKLEDSAMYFCASSETSGRTTYEQYFGPGTRLTVT.

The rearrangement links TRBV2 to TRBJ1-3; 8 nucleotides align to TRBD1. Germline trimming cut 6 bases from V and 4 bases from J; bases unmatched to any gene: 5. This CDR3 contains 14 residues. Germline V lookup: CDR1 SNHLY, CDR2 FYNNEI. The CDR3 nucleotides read TGTGCCAGCAGCGCAGGGGGCGGCGGAAACACCATATATTTT. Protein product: CASSAGGGGNTIYF.

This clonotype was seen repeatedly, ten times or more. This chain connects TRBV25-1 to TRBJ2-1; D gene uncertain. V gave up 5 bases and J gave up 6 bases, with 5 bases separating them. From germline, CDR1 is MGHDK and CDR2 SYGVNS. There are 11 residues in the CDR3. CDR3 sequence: CASSRLNEQFF. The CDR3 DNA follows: TGTGCCAGCAGTCGACTCAATGAGCAGTTCTTC. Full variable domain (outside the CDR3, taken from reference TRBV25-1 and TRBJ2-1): EADIYQTPRYLVIGTGKKITLECSQTMGHDKMYWYQQDPGMELHLIHYSYGVNSTEKGDLSSESTVSRIRTEHFPLTLESARPSHTSQYLCASSRLNEQFFGPGTRLTVL.

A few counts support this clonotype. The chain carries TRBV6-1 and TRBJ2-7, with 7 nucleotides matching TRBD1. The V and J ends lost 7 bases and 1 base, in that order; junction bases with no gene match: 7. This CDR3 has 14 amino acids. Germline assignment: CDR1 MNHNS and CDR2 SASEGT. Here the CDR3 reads CASTAPGQSYEQYF. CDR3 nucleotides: TGTGCCAGCACCGCCCCGGGACAGTCCTACGAGCAGTACTTC.

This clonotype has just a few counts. CDR3 in DNA: TGTGCCACCAAGACAGGGGCTTTTGGATACACTGAAGCTTTCTTT. Its translation: CATKTGAFGYTEAFF. This chain uses TRBV10-3 with TRBJ1-1; 8 bases are a match to TRBD1. The CDR3 contains 15 residues. Germline V lookup: CDR1 ENHRY, CDR2 SYGVKD. The V gene end was trimmed by 10 bases and the J gene end by 3 bases; junction bases not matched to a gene: 13.

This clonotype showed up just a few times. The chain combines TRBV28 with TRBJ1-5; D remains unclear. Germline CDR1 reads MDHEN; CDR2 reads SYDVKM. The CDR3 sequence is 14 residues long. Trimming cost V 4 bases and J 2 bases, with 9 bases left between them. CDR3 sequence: CASSSPRGNQPQHF. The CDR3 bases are TGTGCCAGCAGTTCACCCCGAGGCAATCAGCCCCAGCATTTT.

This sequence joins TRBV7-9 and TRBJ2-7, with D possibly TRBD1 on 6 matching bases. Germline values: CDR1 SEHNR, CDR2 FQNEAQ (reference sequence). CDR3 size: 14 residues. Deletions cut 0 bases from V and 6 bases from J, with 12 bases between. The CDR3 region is CASSLAWGQVEQYF. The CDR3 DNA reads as TGTGCCAGCAGCTTAGCGTGGGGGCAAGTCGAGCAGTACTTC.